Detailed here is one T cell receptor (beta chain). What it binds is unknown. The entry originates in a study of beta chain features in type 1 diabetes. General study findings and limits: Among type 1 diabetes patients, VDJ junctions had fewer insertions and more deletions.

Expressed TCRB transcripts got sequenced, as all isolated RNA was reverse transcribed. Measured with immunoSEQ multiplex PCR; TCRdb has only the in-frame clones, and not every one. The sample gives more than 150,000 clones, approximately 13% of which show up once; approximately 0.64% is in the top ten. A single heparinised draw of about 100 mL on average was taken per donor. The sample consisted of central memory CD4+ T cells from blood. The TCR comes from a woman aged 18 to 35 in good health.

The CDR3 loop reads CASRFRLAGIAKNIQYF. The CDR3 region has the DNA TGTGCCAGCAGATTTAGACTAGCGGGAATAGCCAAAAACATTCAGTACTTC. The V call is TRBV28, the J call TRBJ2-4; 11 bases map to TRBD2. Germline-derived CDR1 and CDR2 are MDHEN and SYDVKM. The V gene end was trimmed by 6 bases and the J gene end by 0 bases; junction bases not matched to a gene: 7. The CDR3 runs to 17 residues.